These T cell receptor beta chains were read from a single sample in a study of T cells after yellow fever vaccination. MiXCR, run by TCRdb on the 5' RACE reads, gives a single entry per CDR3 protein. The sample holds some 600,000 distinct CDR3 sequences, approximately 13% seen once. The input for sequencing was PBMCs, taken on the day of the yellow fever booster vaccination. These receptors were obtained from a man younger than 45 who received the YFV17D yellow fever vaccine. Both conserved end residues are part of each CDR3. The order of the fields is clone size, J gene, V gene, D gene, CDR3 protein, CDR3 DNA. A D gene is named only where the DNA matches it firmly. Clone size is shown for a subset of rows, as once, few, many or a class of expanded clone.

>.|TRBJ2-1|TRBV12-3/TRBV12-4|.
CASSPISYNEQFF
TGTGCCAGCAGTCCTATATCCTACAATGAGCAGTTCTTC
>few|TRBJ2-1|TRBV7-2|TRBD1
CASSQTGGSWYEQFF
TGTGCCAGCAGCCAAACAGGGGGCAGTTGGTATGAGCAGTTCTTC
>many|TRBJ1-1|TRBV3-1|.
CASSQVGENTEAFF
TGTGCCAGCAGCCAAGTGGGGGAAAACACTGAAGCTTTCTTT
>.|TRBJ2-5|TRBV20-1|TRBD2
CSARTTSGRWETQYF
TGCAGTGCTAGAACGACTAGCGGGAGGTGGGAGACCCAGTACTTC
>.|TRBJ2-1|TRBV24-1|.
CATSDLRDLNEQFF
TGTGCCACCAGTGATTTGAGGGACCTCAATGAGCAGTTCTTC
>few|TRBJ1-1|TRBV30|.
CAWTGAGTEAFF
TGTGCCTGGACAGGGGCGGGAACTGAAGCTTTCTTT
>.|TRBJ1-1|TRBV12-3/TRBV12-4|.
CASSLQQAATEAFF
TGTGCCAGCAGCCTCCAACAGGCCGCCACTGAAGCTTTCTTT
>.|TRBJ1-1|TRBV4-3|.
CASSHQGLSTEAFF
TGCGCCAGCAGCCACCAGGGTTTGAGCACTGAAGCTTTCTTT
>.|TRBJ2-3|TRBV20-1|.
CSAILGITTGRATDTQYF
TGCAGTGCTATATTGGGAATTACGACAGGGAGGGCAACAGATACGCAGTATTTT
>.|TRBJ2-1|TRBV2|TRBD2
CASRDELAESYNEQFF
TGTGCCAGCAGGGACGAACTAGCGGAGTCTTACAATGAGCAGTTCTTC
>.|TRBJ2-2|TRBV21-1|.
CASSLCPGQGGCGELFF
TGTGCCAGCAGCCTTTGTCCGGGACAGGGAGGATGCGGGGAGCTGTTTTTT
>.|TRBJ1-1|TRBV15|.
CATSIIGGGGEAFF
TGTGCCACCAGCATAATTGGGGGTGGTGGTGAAGCTTTCTTT
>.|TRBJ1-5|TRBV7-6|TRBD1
CASSLGARGRDQPQHF
TGTGCCAGCAGCTTAGGTGCCAGGGGGCGAGATCAGCCCCAGCATTTT
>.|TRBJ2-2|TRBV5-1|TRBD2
CASSWLREFSVAGELFF
TGCGCCAGCAGCTGGTTGCGGGAGTTTTCTGTCGCCGGGGAGCTGTTTTTT
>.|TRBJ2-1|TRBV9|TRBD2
CASSDSLAPYNEQFF
TGTGCCAGCAGCGACTCACTAGCGCCGTACAATGAGCAGTTCTTC
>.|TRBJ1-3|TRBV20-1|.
CSAYRGGNSGNTIYF
TGCAGTGCTTATCGGGGGGGTAACTCTGGAAACACCATATATTTT
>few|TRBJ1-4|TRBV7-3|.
CASSLCYYREKLFF
TGTGCCAGCAGCTTATGTTATTACCGAGAAAAACTGTTTTTT
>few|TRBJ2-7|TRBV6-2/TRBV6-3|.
CASSHTGREQYF
TGTGCCAGCAGTCACACAGGAAGGGAGCAGTACTTC
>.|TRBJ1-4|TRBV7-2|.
CASSLVSSTTNEKLFF
TGTGCCAGCAGCTTAGTTTCCAGCACAACTAATGAAAAACTGTTTTTT
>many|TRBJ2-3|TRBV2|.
CASSHSGDTQYF
TGTGCCAGCAGCCATAGCGGAGATACGCAGTATTTT
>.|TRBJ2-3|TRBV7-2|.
CASSLGDRKTDTQYF
TGTGCCAGCAGCCTCGGAGACAGAAAAACAGATACGCAGTATTTT
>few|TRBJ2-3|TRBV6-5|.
CASSYSRGASDTQYF
TGTGCCAGCAGTTACTCTCGCGGGGCATCAGATACGCAGTATTTT
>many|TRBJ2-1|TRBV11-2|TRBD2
CASSSTSGAYNEQFF
TGTGCCAGCAGCTCGACTAGCGGGGCCTACAATGAGCAGTTCTTC
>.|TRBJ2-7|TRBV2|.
CASTGIAYEQYF
TGTGCGAGCACGGGGATTGCCTACGAGCAGTACTTC
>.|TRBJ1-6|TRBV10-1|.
CASSRTAYSPLHF
TGCGCCAGCAGTAGGACAGCCTATTCACCCCTCCACTTT
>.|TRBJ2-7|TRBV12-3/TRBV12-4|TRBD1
CASREGQGAYEQYF
TGTGCCAGCAGGGAGGGACAGGGGGCCTACGAGCAGTACTTC
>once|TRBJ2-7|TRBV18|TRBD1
CASSIRDSPNEQYF
TGTGCCAGCTCAATCCGGGACAGTCCCAACGAGCAGTACTTC
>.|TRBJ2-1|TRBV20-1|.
CSARDNPLQFF
TGCAGTGCTAGAGATAACCCATTGCAGTTCTTC
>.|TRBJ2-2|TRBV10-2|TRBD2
CASIGEGRAGELFF
TGCGCCAGCATCGGGGAGGGACGGGCCGGGGAGCTGTTTTTT
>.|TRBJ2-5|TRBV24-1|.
CATSDGGLAGKETQYF
TGTGCCACCAGTGATGGAGGATTGGCGGGAAAAGAGACCCAGTACTTC
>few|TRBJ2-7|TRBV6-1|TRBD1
CASSEQQGSVVDAF
TGTGCCAGCAGTGAACAACAGGGGAGCGTGGTGGACGCCTTC
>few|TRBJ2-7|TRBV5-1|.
CASSLTRYEQYF
TGCGCCAGCAGCTTGACCAGATACGAGCAGTACTTC
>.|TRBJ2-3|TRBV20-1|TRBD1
CSAILGTGTIMADTQYF
TGCAGTGCTATTCTCGGGACAGGAACGATCATGGCAGATACGCAGTATTTT
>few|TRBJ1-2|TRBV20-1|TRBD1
CSAPHRGQGAGGYTF
TGCAGTGCCCCCCACCGGGGACAGGGGGCCGGTGGCTACACCTTC
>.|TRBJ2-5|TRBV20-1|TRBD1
CSARKQGAQETQYF
TGCAGTGCTCGAAAGCAGGGGGCTCAAGAGACCCAGTACTTC
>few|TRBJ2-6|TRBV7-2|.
CASTSASGANVLTF
TGTGCCAGCACCTCCGCTTCTGGGGCCAACGTCCTGACTTTC